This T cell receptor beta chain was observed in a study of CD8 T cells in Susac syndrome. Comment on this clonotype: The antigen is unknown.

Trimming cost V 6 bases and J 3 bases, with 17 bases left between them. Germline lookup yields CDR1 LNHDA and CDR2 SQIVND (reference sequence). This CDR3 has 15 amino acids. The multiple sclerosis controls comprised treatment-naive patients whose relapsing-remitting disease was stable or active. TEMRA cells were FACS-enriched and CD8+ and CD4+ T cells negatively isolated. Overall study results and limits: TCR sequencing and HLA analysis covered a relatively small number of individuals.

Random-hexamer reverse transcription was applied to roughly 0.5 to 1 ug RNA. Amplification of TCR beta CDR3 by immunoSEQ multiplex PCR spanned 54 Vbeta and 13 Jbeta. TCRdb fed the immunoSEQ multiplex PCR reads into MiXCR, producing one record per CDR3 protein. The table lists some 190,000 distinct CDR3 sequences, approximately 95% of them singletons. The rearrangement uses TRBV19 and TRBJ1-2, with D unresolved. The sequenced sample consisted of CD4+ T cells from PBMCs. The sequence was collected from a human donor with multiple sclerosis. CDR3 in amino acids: CASSQGRVLDYGYTF. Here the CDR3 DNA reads TGTGCCAGTAGCCAAGGAAGGGTTTTGGACTATGGCTACACCTTC.